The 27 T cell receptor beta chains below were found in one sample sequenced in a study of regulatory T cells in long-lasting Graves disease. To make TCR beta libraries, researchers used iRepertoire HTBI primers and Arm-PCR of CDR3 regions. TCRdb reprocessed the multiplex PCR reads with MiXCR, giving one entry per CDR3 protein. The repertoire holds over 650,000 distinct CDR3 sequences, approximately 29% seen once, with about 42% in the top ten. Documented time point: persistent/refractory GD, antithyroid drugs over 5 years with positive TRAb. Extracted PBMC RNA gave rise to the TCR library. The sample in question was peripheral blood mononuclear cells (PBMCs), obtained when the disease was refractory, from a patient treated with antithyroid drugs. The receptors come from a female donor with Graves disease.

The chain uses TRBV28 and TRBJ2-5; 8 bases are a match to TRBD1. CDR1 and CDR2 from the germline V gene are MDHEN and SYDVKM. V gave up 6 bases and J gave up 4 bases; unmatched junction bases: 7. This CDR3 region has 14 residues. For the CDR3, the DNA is TGTGCCAGCAGGGGGACAGGAGACGGAGAGACCCAGTACTTC. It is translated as CASRGTGDGETQYF.

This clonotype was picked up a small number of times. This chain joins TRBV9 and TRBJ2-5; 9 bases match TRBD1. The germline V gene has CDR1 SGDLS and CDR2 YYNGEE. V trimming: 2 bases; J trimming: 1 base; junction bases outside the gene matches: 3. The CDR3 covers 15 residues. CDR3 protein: CASSVRDRVQETQYF. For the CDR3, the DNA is TGTGCCAGCAGCGTCCGGGACAGGGTCCAAGAGACCCAGTACTTC.

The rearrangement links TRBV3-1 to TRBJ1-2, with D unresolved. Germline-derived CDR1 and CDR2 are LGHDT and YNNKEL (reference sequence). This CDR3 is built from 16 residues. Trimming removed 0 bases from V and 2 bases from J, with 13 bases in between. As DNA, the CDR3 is TGTGCCAGCAGCCAAGATCTTCACGGTGGGAACTATGGCTACACCTTC. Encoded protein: CASSQDLHGGNYGYTF.

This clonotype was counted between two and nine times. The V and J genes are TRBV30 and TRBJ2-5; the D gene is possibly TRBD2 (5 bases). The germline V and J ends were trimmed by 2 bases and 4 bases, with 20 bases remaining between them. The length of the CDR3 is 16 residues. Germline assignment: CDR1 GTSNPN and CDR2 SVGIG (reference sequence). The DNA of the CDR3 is TGTGCCTGGAGTCGATCCCGGCTGGGTCGGGGAGAGACCCAGTACTTC. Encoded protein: CAWSRSRLGRGETQYF.

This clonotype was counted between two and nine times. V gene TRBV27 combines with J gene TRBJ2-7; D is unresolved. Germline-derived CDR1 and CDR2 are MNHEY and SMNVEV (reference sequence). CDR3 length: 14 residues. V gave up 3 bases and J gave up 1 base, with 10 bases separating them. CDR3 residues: CASSFVGKSYEQYF. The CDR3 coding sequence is TGTGCCAGCAGTTTTGTGGGAAAGTCCTACGAGCAGTACTTC.

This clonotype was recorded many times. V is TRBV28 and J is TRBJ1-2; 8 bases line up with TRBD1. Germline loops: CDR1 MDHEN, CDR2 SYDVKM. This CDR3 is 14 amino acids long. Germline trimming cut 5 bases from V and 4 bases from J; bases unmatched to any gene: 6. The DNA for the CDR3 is TGTGCCAGCAGTCCGGACAGGGACCTCTATGGCTACACCTTC. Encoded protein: CASSPDRDLYGYTF.

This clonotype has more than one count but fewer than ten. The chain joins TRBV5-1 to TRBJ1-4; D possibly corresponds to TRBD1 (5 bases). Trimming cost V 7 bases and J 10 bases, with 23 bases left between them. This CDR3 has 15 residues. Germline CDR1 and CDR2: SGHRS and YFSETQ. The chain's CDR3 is CASRSSGGTEGKLFF. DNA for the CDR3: TGCGCCAGCCGCTCGTCCGGGGGGACGGAGGGAAAACTGTTTTTT.

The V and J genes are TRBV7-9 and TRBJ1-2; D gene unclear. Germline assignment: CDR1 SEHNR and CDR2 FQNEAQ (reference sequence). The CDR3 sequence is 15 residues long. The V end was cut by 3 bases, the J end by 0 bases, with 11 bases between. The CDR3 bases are TGTGCCAGCAGCTTCGCTTGGCACACTAACTATGGCTACACCTTC. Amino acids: CASSFAWHTNYGYTF.

This chain's CDR3 is CASSAGTGTNYGYTF. In nucleotides, the CDR3 is TGTGCCAGTAGTGCGGGGACAGGAACTAACTATGGCTACACCTTC. The rearrangement uses TRBV19 and TRBJ1-2; 8 bases fit TRBD1. Germline V gene lookup returns CDR1 LNHDA and CDR2 SQIVND (reference sequence). This CDR3 spans 15 amino acids. Trimming removed 5 bases from V and 0 bases from J; junction bases left unmatched: 5. Looking up the rest from reference TRBV19 and TRBJ1-2 gives the full variable domain: DGGITQSPKYLFRKEGQNVTLSCEQNLNHDAMYWYRQDPGQGLRLIYYSQIVNDFQKGDIAEGYSVSREKKESFPLTVTSAQKNPTAFYLCASSAGTGTNYGYTFGSGTRLTVV.

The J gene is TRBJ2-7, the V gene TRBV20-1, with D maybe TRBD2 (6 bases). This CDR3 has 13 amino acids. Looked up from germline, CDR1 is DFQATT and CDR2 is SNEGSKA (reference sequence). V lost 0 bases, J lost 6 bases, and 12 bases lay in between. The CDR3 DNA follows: TGCAGTGCTAGAGACCAGGGAGGCCTCGAGCAGTACTTC. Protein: CSARDQGGLEQYF.

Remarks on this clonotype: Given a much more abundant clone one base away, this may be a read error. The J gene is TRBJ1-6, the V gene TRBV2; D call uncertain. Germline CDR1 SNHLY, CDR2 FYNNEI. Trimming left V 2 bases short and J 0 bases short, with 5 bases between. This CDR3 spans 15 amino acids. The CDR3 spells CASSETRSYNSPLHF. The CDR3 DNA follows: TGTGCCAGCAGTGAAACACGCTCCTATAATTCACCCCTCCACTTT.

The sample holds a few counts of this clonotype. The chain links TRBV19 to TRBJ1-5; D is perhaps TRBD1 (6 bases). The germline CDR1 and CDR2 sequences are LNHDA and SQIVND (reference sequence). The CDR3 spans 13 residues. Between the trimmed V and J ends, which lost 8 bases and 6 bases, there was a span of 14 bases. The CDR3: CASSQGIIQPQHF. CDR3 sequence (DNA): TGTGCCAGTTCACAGGGAATAATTCAGCCCCAGCATTTT.

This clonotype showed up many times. As DNA, the CDR3 is TGTGCCAGCAGTTTACCCCGTGGCACGGACACTGAAGCTTTCTTT. Its translation: CASSLPRGTDTEAFF. The rearrangement links TRBV28 to TRBJ1-1; unclear D gene. Germline V CDR1 and CDR2: MDHEN, SYDVKM. V dropped 2 bases and J dropped 3 bases, with 13 bases sitting between them. CDR3 length: 15 amino acids. Full variable domain (outside the CDR3, taken from reference TRBV28 and TRBJ1-1): DVKVTQSSRYLVKRTGEKVFLECVQDMDHENMFWYRQDPGLGLRLIYFSYDVKMKEKGDIPEGYSVSREKKERFSLILESASTNQTSMYLCASSLPRGTDTEAFFGQGTRLTVV.

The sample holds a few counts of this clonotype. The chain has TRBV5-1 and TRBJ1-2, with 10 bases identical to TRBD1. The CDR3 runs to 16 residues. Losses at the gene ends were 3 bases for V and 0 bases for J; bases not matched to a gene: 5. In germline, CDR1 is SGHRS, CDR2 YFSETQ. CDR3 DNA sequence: TGCGCCAGCAGCTCGGGACAGGGGAGACCTAACTATGGCTACACCTTC. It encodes CASSSGQGRPNYGYTF.

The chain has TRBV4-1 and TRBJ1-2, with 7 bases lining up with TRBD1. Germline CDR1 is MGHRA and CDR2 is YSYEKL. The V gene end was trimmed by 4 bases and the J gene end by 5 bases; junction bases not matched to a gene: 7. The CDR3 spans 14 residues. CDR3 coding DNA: TGCGCCAGCAGCCCCCAGACAGGGCAATATGGCTACACCTTC. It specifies CASSPQTGQYGYTF.

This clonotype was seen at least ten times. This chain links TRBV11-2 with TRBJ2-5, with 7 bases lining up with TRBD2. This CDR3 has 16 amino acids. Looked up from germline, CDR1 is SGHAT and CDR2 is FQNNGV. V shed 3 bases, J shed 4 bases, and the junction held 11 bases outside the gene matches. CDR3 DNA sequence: TGTGCCAGCAGCTTTAACGGCAGACTAGCCCGAGAGACCCAGTACTTC. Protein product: CASSFNGRLARETQYF.

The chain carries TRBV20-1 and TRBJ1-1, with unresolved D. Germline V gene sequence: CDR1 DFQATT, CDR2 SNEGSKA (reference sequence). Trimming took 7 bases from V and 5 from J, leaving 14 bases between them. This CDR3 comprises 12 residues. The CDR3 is CSVHDGETEAFF. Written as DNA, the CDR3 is TGCAGTGTTCATGACGGGGAAACTGAAGCTTTCTTT.

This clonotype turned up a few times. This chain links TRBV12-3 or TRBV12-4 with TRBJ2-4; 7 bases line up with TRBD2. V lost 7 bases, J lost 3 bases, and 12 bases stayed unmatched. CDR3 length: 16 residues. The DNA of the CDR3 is TGTGCCAGCACTCCGGCGGCGGGAGTAGGCAAAAACATTCAGTACTTC. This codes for CASTPAAGVGKNIQYF.

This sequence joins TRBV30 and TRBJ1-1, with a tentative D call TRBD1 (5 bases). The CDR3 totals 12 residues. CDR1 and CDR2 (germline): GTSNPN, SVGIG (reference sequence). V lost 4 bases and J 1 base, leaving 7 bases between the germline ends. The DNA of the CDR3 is TGTGCCTGGACTACAGGGAACACTGAAGCTTTCTTT. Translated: CAWTTGNTEAFF.

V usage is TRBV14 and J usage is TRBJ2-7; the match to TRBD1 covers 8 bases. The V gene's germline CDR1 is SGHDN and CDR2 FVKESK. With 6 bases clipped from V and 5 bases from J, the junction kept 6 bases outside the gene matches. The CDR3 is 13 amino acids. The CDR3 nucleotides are TGTGCCAGCAGGCTGACAGGGGTCAACGAGCAGTACTTC. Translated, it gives CASRLTGVNEQYF.

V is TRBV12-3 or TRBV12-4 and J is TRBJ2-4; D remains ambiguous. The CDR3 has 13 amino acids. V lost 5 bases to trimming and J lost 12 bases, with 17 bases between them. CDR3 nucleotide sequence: TGTGCCAGCAGTCCACCACCGGGCCTCCATCAGTACTTC. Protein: CASSPPPGLHQYF.

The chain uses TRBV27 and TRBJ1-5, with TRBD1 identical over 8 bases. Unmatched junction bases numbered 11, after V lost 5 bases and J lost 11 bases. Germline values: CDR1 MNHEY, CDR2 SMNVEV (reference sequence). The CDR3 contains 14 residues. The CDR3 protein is CASSQGQARGAQHF. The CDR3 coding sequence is TGTGCCAGCAGTCAGGGACAGGCCCGAGGGGCCCAGCATTTT.

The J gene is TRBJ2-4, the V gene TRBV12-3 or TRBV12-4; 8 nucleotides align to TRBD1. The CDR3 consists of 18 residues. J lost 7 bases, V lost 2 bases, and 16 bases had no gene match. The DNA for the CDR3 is TGTGCCAGCAGTTTAATCCGGACAGGGAACCAGCTATCTAACATTCAGTACTTC. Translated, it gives CASSLIRTGNQLSNIQYF.

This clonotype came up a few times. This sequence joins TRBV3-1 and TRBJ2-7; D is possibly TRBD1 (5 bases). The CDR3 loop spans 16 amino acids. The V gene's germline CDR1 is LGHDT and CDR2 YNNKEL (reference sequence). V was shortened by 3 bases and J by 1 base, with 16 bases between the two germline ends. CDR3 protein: CASSQARAGPSYEQYF. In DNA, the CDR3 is TGTGCCAGCAGCCAGGCTCGGGCAGGGCCTTCCTACGAGCAGTACTTC.

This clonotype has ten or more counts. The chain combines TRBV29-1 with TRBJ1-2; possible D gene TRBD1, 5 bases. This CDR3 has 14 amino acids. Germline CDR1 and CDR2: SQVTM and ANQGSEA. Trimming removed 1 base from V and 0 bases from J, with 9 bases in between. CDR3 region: CSVEVGGTNYGYTF. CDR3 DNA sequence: TGCAGCGTTGAAGTGGGGGGTACTAACTATGGCTACACCTTC.

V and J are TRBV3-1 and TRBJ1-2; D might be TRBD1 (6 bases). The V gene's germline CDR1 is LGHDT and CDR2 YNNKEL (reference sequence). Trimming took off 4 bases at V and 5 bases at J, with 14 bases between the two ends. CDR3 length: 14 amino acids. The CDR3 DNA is TGTGCCAGCAGCCCCTCGCAAGGGGGGTATGGCTACACCTTC. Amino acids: CASSPSQGGYGYTF.

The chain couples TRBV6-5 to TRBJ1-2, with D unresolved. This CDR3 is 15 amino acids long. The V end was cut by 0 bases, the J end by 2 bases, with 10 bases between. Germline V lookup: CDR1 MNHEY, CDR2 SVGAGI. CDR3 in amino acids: CASSYSSFANYGYTF. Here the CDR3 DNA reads TGTGCCAGCAGTTACTCAAGTTTCGCCAACTATGGCTACACCTTC.